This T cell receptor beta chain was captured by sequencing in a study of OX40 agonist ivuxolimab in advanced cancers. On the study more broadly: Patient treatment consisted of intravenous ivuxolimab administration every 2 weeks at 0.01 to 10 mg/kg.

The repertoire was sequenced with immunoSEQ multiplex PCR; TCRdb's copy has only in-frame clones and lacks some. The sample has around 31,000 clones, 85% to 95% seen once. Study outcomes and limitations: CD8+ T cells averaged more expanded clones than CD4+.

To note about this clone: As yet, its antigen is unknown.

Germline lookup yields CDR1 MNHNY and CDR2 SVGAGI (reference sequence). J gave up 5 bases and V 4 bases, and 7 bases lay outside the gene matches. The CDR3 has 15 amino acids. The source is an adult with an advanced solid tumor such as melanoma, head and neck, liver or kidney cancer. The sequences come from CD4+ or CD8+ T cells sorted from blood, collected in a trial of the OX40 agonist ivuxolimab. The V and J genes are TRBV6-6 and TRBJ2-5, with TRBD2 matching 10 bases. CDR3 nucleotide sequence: TGTGCCAGCAGTTCTCTGGGACTAGCGAGGGAGACCCAGTACTTC. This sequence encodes CASSSLGLARETQYF.